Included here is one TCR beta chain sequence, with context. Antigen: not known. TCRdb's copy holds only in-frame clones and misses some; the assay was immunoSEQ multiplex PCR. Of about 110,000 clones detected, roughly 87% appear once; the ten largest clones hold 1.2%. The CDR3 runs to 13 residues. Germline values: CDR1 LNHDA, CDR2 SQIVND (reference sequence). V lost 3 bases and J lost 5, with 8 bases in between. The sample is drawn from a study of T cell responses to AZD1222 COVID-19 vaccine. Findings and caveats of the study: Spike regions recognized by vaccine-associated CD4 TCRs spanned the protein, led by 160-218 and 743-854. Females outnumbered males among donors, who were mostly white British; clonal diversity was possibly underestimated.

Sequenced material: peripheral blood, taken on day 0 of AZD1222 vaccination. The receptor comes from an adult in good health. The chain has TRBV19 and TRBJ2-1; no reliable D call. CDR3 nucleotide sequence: TGTGCCAGTAGTATCCGGCAGAACAATGAGCAGTTCTTC. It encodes CASSIRQNNEQFF.